This record covers a single T cell receptor beta chain. This receptor's antigen is unknown. Qualities for individual bases were not recorded, and no much larger clone is one base off. V is pared back by 5 bases and J by 4 bases, with 18 bases lying between the germline termini. CDR1 and CDR2 (SGHTA, FQGNSA) derive from the germline V gene. The CDR3 goes from the cysteine to the phenylalanine over 17 residues. CDR3 DNA is the only sequence kept; it has 51 bases, read in frame from the first base. The library relied on RT-PCR. The instrument was an Illumina MiSeq. The raw public reads went through TCRdb reprocessing: fastp at Q25, MiXCR clone calling, in-frame beta chains kept. Each CDR3 protein appears once, grouped with its most common genes and DNA. The sample table shows about 3,600 distinct CDR3 sequences, and nearly 6.5% are seen once. The top ten clones comprise over 15% of the sample. This sample was included in a study of immune reconstitution after stem cell transplant in scleroderma (TCRdb year 2017).

The chain is assembled from TRBV7-2 and TRBJ2-6, with the D gene not confidently named. This TCR derives from a female donor with systemic sclerosis. Donor details come from another sample of the same person, matched by shared clones. The biological material was taken before or after autologous hematopoietic stem cell transplantation (not recorded which). The CDR3 has the sequence CASSPVPGPTGANVLTF. Here is the DNA: TGTGCCAGCAGCCCGGTTCCCGGCCCGACAGGGGCCAACGTCCTGACTTTC.